This TCR beta chain comes out of a study of T cell responses to AZD1222 COVID-19 vaccine. Study results and caveats: Repertoire sampling happened only post peak T cell response.

In regard to this clone: Its target is not known.

Here immunoSEQ multiplex PCR was the method, and the copy in TCRdb shows in-frame clones only, minus some. This repertoire shows under 150,000 clones, roughly 93% found once; its top ten account for around 10%. The CDR3 runs to 13 residues. In germline, CDR1 is SGHTA, CDR2 FQGNSA. V lost 8 bases and J lost 1, with 11 bases in between. The receptor was isolated from an adult who received the AZD1222 COVID-19 vaccine. The chain combines TRBV7-2 with TRBJ1-1, with D uncertain. The sample here was peripheral blood, taken 28 days after the second AZD1222 dose. Here the CDR3 DNA reads TGTGCCAGCTCCGGGCAGGCGAACACTGAAGCTTTCTTT. It translates to CASSGQANTEAFF.